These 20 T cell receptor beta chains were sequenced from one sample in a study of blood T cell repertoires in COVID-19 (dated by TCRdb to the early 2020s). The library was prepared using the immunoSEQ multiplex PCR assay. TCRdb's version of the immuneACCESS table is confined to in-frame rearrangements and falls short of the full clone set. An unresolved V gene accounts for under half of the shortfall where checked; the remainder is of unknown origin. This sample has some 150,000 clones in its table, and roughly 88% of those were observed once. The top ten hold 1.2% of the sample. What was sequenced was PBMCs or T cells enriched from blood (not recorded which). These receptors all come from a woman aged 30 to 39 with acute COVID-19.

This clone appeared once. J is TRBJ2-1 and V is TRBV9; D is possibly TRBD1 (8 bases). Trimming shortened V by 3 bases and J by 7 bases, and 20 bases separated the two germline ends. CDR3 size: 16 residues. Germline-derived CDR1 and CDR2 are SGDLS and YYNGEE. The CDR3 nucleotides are TGTGCCAGCAGCGCAAGTACAGGGGGGGGAAGGAATGAGCAGTTCTTC. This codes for CASSASTGGGRNEQFF.

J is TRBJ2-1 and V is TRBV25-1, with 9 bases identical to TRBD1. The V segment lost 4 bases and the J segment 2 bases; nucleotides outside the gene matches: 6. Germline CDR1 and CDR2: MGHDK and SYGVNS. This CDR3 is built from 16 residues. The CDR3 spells CASSGVGDRAYNEQFF. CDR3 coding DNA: TGTGCCAGCAGTGGGGTAGGGGACAGGGCCTACAATGAGCAGTTCTTC.

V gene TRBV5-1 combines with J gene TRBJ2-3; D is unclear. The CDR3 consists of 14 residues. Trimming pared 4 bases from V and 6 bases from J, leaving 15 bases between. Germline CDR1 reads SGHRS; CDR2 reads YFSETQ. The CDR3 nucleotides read TGCGCCAGCAGCAAAGGCTCCACCGGGGATACGCAGTATTTT. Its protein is CASSKGSTGDTQYF.

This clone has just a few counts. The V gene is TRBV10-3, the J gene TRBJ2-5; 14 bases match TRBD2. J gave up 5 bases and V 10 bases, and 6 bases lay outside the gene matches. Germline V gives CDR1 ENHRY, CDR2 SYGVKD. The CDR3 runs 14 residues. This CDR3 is CATGTSGSWETQYF. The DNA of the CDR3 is TGTGCCACCGGGACTAGCGGGAGCTGGGAGACCCAGTACTTC.

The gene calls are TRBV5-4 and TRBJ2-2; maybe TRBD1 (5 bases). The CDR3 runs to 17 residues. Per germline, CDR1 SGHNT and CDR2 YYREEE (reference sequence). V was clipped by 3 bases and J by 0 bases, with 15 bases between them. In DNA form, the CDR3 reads TGTGCCAGCAGCTCTATATTGGTACAGGCGAACACCGGGGAGCTGTTTTTT. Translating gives CASSSILVQANTGELFF.

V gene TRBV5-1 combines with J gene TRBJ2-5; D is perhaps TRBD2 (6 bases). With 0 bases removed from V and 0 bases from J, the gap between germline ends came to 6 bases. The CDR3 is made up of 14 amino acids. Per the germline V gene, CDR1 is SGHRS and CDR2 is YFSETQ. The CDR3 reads CASSLAGDQETQYF. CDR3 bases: TGCGCCAGCAGCTTGGCGGGGGACCAAGAGACCCAGTACTTC.

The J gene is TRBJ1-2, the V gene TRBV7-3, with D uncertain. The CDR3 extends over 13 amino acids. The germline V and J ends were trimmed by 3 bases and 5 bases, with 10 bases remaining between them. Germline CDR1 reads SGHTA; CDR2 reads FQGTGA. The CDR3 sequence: CASSLAGKYGYTF. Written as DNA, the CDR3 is TGTGCCAGCAGCTTGGCGGGGAAATATGGCTACACCTTC.

CDR3 protein: CASSPDRGVHEQYF. CDR3 nucleotide sequence: TGTGCCAGCAGTCCGGACAGGGGAGTTCACGAGCAGTACTTC. J is TRBJ2-7 and V is TRBV6-5; 9 bases line up with TRBD1. The CDR3 consists of 14 residues. Germline CDR1 reads MNHEY; CDR2 reads SVGAGI. The J segment lost 5 bases and the V segment lost 5 bases, leaving 7 bases of the junction unmatched.

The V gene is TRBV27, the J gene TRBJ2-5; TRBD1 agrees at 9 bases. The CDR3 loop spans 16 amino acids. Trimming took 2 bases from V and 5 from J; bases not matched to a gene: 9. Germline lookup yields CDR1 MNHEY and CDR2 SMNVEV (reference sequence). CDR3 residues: CASSLRTGGKGETQYF. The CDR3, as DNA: TGTGCCAGCAGTTTAAGAACAGGGGGCAAGGGGGAGACCCAGTACTTC.

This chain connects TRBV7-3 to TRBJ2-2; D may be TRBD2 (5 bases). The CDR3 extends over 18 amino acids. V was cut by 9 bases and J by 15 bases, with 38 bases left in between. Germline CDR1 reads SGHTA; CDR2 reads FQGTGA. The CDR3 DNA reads TGTGCCAGTCGGCGGAGCGGTCTAAAGGCGATAGGGAAGGGTTTGGTGTTTTTT. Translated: CASRRSGLKAIGKGLVFF.

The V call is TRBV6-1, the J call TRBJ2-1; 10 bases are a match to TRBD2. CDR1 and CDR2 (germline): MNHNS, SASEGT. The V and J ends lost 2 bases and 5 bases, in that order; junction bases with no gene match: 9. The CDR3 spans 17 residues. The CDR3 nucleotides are TGTGCCAGCAGTGAAAAGGACCTGGGACTAGCGAACAATGAGCAGTTCTTC. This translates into CASSEKDLGLANNEQFF.

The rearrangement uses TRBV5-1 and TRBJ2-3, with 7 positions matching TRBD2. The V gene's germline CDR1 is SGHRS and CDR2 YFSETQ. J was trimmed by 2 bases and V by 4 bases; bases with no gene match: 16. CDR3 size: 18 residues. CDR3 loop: CASSPLSMGGRVTDTQYF. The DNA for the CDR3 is TGCGCCAGCAGCCCCCTTAGCATGGGGGGGAGAGTCACAGATACGCAGTATTTT.

This CDR3 is CAWNAGGAGELFF. CDR3 sequence (DNA): TGTGCCTGGAACGCGGGAGGGGCCGGGGAGCTGTTTTTT. The rearrangement uses TRBV30 and TRBJ2-2; 9 bases map to TRBD2. The CDR3 has 13 amino acids. Per germline, CDR1 GTSNPN and CDR2 SVGIG (reference sequence). V was clipped by 4 bases and J by 6 bases; unmatched bases: 3. Together with reference TRBV30 and TRBJ2-2, the CDR3 gives the full variable domain: SQTIHQWPATLVQPVGSPLSLECTVEGTSNPNLYWYRQAAGRGLQLLFYSVGIGQISSEVPQNLSASRPQDRQFILSSKKLLLSDSGFYLCAWNAGGAGELFFGEGSRLTVL.

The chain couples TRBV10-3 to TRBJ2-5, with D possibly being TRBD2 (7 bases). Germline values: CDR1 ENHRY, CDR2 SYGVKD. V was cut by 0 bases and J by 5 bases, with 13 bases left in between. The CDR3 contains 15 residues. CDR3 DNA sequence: TGTGCCATCAGTGAGTCCGGGGGGCGTGGGGAGACCCAGTACTTC. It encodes CAISESGGRGETQYF.

For the CDR3, the DNA is TGTGCCACCAGTGACCTATCGACAGGCACAGATACGCAGTATTTT. Translation: CATSDLSTGTDTQYF. The gene calls are TRBV24-1 and TRBJ2-3, with a weak D call TRBD1 (5 bases). V gave up 4 bases and J gave up 1 base, with 11 bases separating them. CDR3 size: 15 residues. Looked up from germline, CDR1 is KGHDR and CDR2 is SFDVKD.

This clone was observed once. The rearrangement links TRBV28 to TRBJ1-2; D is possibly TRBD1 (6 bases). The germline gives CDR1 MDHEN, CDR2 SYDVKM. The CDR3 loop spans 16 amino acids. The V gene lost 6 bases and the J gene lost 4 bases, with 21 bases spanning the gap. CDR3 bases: TGTGCCAGCAGCCAGGTAACTGGGGGCTTCAGCTATGGCTACACCTTC. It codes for CASSQVTGGFSYGYTF.

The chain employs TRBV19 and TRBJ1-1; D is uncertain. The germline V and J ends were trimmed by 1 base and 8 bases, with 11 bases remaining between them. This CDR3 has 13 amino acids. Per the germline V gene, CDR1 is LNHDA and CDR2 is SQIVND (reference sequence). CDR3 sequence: CASSIVVPGEAFF. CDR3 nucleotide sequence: TGTGCCAGTAGTATAGTGGTCCCTGGCGAAGCTTTCTTT.

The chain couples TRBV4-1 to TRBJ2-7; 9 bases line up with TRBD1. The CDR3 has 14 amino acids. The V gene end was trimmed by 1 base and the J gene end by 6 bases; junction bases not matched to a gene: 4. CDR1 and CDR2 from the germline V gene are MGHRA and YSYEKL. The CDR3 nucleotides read TGCGCCAGCAGCCAAGGGACAGGGGCTTCCGAGCAGTACTTC. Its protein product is CASSQGTGASEQYF.

The CDR3 here is CASSLVALMNTEAFF. The CDR3 nucleotides read TGTGCCAGCAGTTTGGTAGCTCTCATGAACACTGAAGCTTTCTTT. This chain uses TRBV27 with TRBJ1-1, with D uncertain. Trimming took off 3 bases at V and 0 bases at J, with 11 bases between the two ends. The CDR3 runs to 15 residues. From germline, CDR1 is MNHEY and CDR2 SMNVEV (reference sequence).

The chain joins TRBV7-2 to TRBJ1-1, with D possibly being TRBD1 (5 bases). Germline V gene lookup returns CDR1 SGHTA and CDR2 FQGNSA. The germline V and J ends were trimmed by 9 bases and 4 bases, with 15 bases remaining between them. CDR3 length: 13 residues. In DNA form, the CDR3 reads TGTGCCAGTAGCATCCGGGGGGGCACTGAAGCTTTCTTT. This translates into CASSIRGGTEAFF.